The 3 T cell receptor beta chains below were found in one sample sequenced in a study of blood T cells in healthy people across ages. The second PCR ran roughly 6 to 11 cycles with a sample-barcoded 5' primer and J-beta primers. TCRdb called the 5' RACE reads again in MiXCR, with one record for every CDR3 protein. The sample records about 1.6 million distinct CDR3 sequences, about 35% being singletons. Sequencing was performed on blood. The receptor source for this set is a woman aged 25-40 years in good health.

A few counts support this clonotype. The rearrangement uses TRBV6-2 or TRBV6-3 and TRBJ2-5, with 7 bases fitting TRBD2. The CDR3 runs 15 residues. Germline CDR1 is MNHEY and CDR2 is SVGEGT. With V trimmed by 2 bases and J by 2 bases, 5 bases remained unmatched. In DNA form, the CDR3 reads TGTGCCAGCAGTTACCGGACGGGGGGTCAAGAGACCCAGTACTTC. This translates into CASSYRTGGQETQYF.

The chain recombines TRBV6-1 with TRBJ2-5; D remains ambiguous. Germline V gives CDR1 MNHNS, CDR2 SASEGT. The ends were cut back, 4 bases at V and 2 bases at J, with 17 bases in the middle. This CDR3 contains 16 residues. The DNA of the CDR3 is TGTGCCAGCAGTGCGGTTGGGGTAATGATACAAGAGACCCAGTACTTC. This gives the protein CASSAVGVMIQETQYF.

This clonotype was observed a few times. This chain joins TRBV4-1 and TRBJ1-6, with 8 bases matching TRBD1. The length of the CDR3 is 15 residues. CDR1 and CDR2 from the germline V gene are MGHRA and YSYEKL. Trimming removed 4 bases from V and 7 bases from J; junction bases left unmatched: 6. The CDR3 nucleotides are TGCGCCAGCAGCCGAGACAGGGGCGAGAATTCACCCCTCCACTTT. Its translation: CASSRDRGENSPLHF.